Detailed here is one TCR beta chain. Generated by immunoSEQ multiplex PCR, the TCRdb table keeps only in-frame clones and is missing some. Of fewer than 300,000 clones listed, 70% to 80% were seen once; the top ten hold over 3%. The data were obtained in a study of blood T cell repertoires in COVID-19. The overall study: Sites in the United States, Italy and Spain provided acute and convalescent COVID-19 samples.

The CDR3 length is 15 residues. V lost 6 bases and J 4 bases, leaving 15 bases between the germline ends. Germline V lookup: CDR1 MNHEY, CDR2 SVGAGI. This clonotype was obtained from a woman over 75 with acute or convalescent COVID-19. Specimen: peripheral blood. The chain recombines TRBV6-5 with TRBJ1-4; no clear D. CDR3 amino acids: CASSAVRVYNEKLFF. The CDR3 nucleotides read TGTGCCAGCAGCGCGGTCCGAGTCTATAATGAAAAACTGTTTTTT.